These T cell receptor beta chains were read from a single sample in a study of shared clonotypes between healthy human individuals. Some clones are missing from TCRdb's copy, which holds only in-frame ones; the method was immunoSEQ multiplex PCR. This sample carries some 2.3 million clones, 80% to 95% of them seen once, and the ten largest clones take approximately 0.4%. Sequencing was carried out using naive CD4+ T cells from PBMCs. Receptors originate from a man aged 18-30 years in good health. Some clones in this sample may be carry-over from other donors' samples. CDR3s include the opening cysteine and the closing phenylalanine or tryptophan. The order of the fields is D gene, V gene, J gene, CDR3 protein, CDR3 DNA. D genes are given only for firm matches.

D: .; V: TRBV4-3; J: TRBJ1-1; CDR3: CASSHGPRSNTEAFF; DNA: TGCGCCAGCAGCCACGGACCCCGGAGTAACACTGAAGCTTTCTTT
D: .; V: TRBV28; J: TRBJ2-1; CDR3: CASSLWRESGEQFF; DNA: TGTGCCAGCAGTTTATGGAGGGAGTCTGGTGAGCAGTTCTTC
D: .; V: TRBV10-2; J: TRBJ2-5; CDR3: CASRRGQETQYF; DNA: TGCGCCAGCAGAAGGGGGCAAGAGACCCAGTACTTC
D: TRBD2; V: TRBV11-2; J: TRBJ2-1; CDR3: CASRSLAGEKYNEQFF; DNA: TGTGCCAGCAGGTCTCTAGCGGGAGAGAAATACAATGAGCAGTTCTTC
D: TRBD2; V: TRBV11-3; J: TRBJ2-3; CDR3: CASSPGLAGYTDTQYF; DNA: TGTGCCAGCAGCCCCGGACTAGCGGGTTATACAGATACGCAGTATTTT
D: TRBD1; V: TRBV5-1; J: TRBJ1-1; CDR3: CASSSQNRDRGLREVVNTEAFF; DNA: TGCGCCAGCAGCTCCCAAAACCGGGACAGGGGGCTAAGGGAAGTAGTGAACACTGAAGCTTTCTTT
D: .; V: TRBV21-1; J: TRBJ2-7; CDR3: CASSMDSSYEQYF; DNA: TGTGCCAGCAGCATGGACAGCTCCTACGAGCAGTACTTC
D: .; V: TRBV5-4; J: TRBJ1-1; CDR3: CASSLISGAGEAFF; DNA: TGTGCCAGCAGCTTAATCTCAGGGGCGGGTGAAGCTTTCTTT
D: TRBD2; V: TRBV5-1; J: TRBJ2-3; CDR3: CASSTWTSGSTDTQYF; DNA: TGCGCCAGCAGCACCTGGACTAGCGGCAGCACAGATACGCAGTATTTT
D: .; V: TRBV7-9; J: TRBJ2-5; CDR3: CASSYRQPQETQYF; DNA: TGTGCCAGCAGCTACCGACAGCCCCAAGAGACCCAGTACTTC